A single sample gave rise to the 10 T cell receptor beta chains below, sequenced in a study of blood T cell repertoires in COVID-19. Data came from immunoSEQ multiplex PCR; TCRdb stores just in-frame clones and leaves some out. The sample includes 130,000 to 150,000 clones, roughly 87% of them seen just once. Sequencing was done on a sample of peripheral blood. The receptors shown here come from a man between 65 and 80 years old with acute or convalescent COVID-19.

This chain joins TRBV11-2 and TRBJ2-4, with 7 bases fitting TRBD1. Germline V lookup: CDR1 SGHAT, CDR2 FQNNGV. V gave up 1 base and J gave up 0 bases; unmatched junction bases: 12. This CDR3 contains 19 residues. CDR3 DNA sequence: TGTGCCAGCAGCTTAGGATGGGGGAGACAGGGTGAAGCCAAAAACATTCAGTACTTC. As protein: CASSLGWGRQGEAKNIQYF.

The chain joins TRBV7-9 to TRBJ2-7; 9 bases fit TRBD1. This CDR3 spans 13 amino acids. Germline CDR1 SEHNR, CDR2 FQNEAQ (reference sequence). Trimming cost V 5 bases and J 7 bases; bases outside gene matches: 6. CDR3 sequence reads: CASSRDRVDEQYF. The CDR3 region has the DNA TGTGCCAGCAGCCGGGACAGGGTGGATGAGCAGTACTTC.

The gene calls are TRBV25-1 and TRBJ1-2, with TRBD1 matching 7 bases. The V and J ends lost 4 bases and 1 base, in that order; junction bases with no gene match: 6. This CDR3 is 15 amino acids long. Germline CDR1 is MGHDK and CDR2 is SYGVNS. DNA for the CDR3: TGTGCCAGCAGTGTCTCGGACAGGATTAACTATGGCTACACCTTC. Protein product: CASSVSDRINYGYTF.

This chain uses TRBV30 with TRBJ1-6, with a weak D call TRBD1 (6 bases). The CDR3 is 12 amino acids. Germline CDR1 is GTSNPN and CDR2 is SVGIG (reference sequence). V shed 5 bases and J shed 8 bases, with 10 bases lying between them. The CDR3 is CAWAGGDSPLHF. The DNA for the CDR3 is TGTGCCTGGGCGGGGGGCGATTCACCCCTCCACTTT. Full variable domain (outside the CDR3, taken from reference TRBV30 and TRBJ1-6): SQTIHQWPATLVQPVGSPLSLECTVEGTSNPNLYWYRQAAGRGLQLLFYSVGIGQISSEVPQNLSASRPQDRQFILSSKKLLLSDSGFYLCAWAGGDSPLHFGNGTRLTVT.

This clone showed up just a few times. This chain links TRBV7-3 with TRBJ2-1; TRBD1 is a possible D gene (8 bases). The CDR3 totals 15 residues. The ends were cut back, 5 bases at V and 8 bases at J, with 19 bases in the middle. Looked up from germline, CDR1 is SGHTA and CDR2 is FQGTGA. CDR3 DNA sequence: TGTGCCAGCAGCCCGCTACAGGGGGGGAGGGATGAGCAGTTCTTC. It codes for CASSPLQGGRDEQFF.

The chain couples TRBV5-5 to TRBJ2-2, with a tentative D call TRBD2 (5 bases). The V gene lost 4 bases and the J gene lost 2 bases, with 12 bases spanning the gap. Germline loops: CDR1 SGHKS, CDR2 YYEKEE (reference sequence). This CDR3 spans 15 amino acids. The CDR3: CASSQSGLNTGELFF. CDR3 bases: TGTGCCAGCAGCCAAAGCGGACTCAACACCGGGGAGCTGTTTTTT.

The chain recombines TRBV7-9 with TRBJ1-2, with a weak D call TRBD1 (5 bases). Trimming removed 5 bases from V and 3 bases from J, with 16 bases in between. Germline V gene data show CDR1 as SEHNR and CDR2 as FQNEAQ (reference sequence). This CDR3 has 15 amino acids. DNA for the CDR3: TGTGCCAGCAGCACTGCGCGGGGCGACGACTATGGCTACACCTTC. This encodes CASSTARGDDYGYTF.

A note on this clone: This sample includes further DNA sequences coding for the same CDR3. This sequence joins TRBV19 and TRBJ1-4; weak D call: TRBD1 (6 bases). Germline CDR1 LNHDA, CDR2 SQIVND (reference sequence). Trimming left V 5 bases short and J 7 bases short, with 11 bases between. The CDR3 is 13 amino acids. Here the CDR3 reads CASSVQGSEKLFF. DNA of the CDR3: TGTGCCAGTAGTGTCCAGGGGTCTGAAAAACTGTTTTTT.

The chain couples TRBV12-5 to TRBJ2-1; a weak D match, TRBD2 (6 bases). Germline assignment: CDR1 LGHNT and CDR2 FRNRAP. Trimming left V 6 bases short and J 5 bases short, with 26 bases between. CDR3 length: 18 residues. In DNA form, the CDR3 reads TGTGCTAGTGGCCTGCCGGCCTTACGGCAGGGAGGCAACAATGAGCAGTTCTTC. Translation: CASGLPALRQGGNNEQFF.

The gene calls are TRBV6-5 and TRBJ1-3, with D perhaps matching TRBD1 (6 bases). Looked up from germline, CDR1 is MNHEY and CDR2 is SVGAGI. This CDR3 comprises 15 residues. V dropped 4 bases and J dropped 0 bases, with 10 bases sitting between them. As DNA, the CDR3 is TGTGCCAGCAGTTTCGACAGGAGCTCTGGAAACACCATATATTTT. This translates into CASSFDRSSGNTIYF.